The next 20 T cell receptor beta chains were all read from a single sample in a study of cytomegalovirus exposure and HLA in healthy donors. Sequenced by immunoSEQ multiplex PCR; TCRdb stores in-frame clones only, minus some. The profile shows some 150,000 clones, approximately 90% of them singletons. The sequencing input was PBMCs. These receptors were obtained from a woman aged 25 to 39 in good health and CMV-seropositive.

This clone appeared once. The chain recombines TRBV6-5 with TRBJ1-2, with 8 bases fitting TRBD1. Trimming at V came to 4 bases and at J to 7 bases, leaving 8 bases not matched to a gene. CDR3 length: 14 amino acids. Germline CDR1 is MNHEY and CDR2 is SVGAGI. The CDR3 nucleotides are TGTGCCAGCAGTTCGCGGACAGGGCCTTTTGGCTACACCTTC. The encoded protein is CASSSRTGPFGYTF.

The V and J genes are TRBV11-1 and TRBJ2-2; 8 bases agree with TRBD2. CDR1 and CDR2 (germline): SGHAT, FQDESV (reference sequence). The V gene end was trimmed by 2 bases and the J gene end by 0 bases; junction bases not matched to a gene: 2. The CDR3 is made up of 16 amino acids. CDR3 sequence reads: CASSLHGGANTGELFF. Written as DNA, the CDR3 is TGTGCCAGCAGCTTACACGGGGGGGCGAACACCGGGGAGCTGTTTTTT. The full variable domain, completed using reference TRBV11-1 and TRBJ2-2, is EAEVAQSPRYKITEKSQAVAFWCDPISGHATLYWYRQILGQGPELLVQFQDESVVDDSQLPKDRFSAERLKGVDSTLKIQPAELGDSAMYLCASSLHGGANTGELFFGEGSRLTVL.

J is TRBJ2-2 and V is TRBV7-9; maybe TRBD1 (5 bases). CDR1 and CDR2 from the germline V gene are SEHNR and FQNEAQ (reference sequence). There are 12 residues in the CDR3. With 6 bases removed from V and 13 bases from J, the gap between germline ends came to 15 bases. CDR3 nucleotides: TGTGCCAGCAGTCGACCCGACAGAGGGCTGTTTTTT. It specifies CASSRPDRGLFF.

This clone has only one observation. The chain is built from TRBV10-3 and TRBJ2-3, with TRBD2 identical over 10 bases. Germline loops: CDR1 ENHRY, CDR2 SYGVKD. V lost 10 bases and J lost 7; bases outside the gene matches: 11. The CDR3 runs 14 residues. CDR3 residues: CATSERGGLNTQYF. The DNA for the CDR3 is TGTGCCACCTCCGAGCGGGGGGGCCTGAATACGCAGTATTTT.

The chain links TRBV19 to TRBJ1-2; 9 bases fit TRBD1. The germline CDR1 and CDR2 sequences are LNHDA and SQIVND (reference sequence). With V trimmed by 7 bases and J by 8 bases, 8 bases remained unmatched. The CDR3 totals 13 residues. Here the CDR3 DNA reads TGTGCCAGTATCCGGACAGGGGCAGAAGGCTACACCTTC. It specifies CASIRTGAEGYTF.

The chain links TRBV5-5 to TRBJ2-7; D might be TRBD1 (5 bases). This CDR3 comprises 14 residues. Trimming shortened V by 0 bases and J by 3 bases, and 10 bases separated the two germline ends. CDR1 and CDR2 (germline): SGHKS, YYEKEE (reference sequence). CDR3: CASSLDRTYYEQYF. Here the CDR3 DNA reads TGTGCCAGCAGCTTGGATCGGACATACTACGAGCAGTACTTC. The full variable domain, rest sourced from reference TRBV5-5 and TRBJ2-7, is DAGVTQSPTHLIKTRGQQVTLRCSPISGHKSVSWYQQVLGQGPQFIFQYYEKEERGRGNFPDRFSARQFPNYSSELNVNALLLGDSALYLCASSLDRTYYEQYFGPGTRLTVT.

The chain has TRBV10-1 and TRBJ2-2, with 10 nucleotides matching TRBD1. In germline, CDR1 is WNHNN, CDR2 SYGVQD (reference sequence). V dropped 8 bases and J dropped 3; count of bases not matched to a gene: 6. CDR3 length equals 15 residues. The CDR3 DNA follows: TGCGCCAGCTCCCCCGGGACAGGGGACACCGGGGAGCTGTTTTTT. It yields the protein CASSPGTGDTGELFF.

This chain uses TRBV27 with TRBJ2-7; weak D call: TRBD2 (5 bases). The length of the CDR3 is 14 residues. The germline V gene encodes CDR1 MNHEY and CDR2 SMNVEV (reference sequence). Trimming took 4 bases from V and 4 from J, leaving 14 bases between them. CDR3 region: CASSSGGGGYEQYF. CDR3 sequence (DNA): TGTGCCAGCAGTTCAGGCGGCGGAGGTTACGAGCAGTACTTC.

Only one count was recorded for this clone. The chain is built from TRBV28 and TRBJ2-5, with D perhaps matching TRBD2 (5 bases). The length of the CDR3 is 11 residues. V was trimmed by 11 bases and J by 5 bases, leaving 12 bases between them. Germline V gene data show CDR1 as MDHEN and CDR2 as SYDVKM. CDR3 protein: CAVGRRETQYF. CDR3 bases: TGTGCCGTAGGGAGAAGGGAGACCCAGTACTTC. The whole variable domain, filled in from reference TRBV28 and TRBJ2-5, reads DVKVTQSSRYLVKRTGEKVFLECVQDMDHENMFWYRQDPGLGLRLIYFSYDVKMKEKGDIPEGYSVSREKKERFSLILESASTNQTSMYLCAVGRRETQYFGPGTRLLVL.

This chain links TRBV19 with TRBJ2-1; D remains ambiguous. Germline values: CDR1 LNHDA, CDR2 SQIVND (reference sequence). The CDR3 has 15 amino acids. Trimming pared 0 bases from V and 12 bases from J, leaving 18 bases between. This CDR3 is CASSIEIPNQPVQFF. As DNA, the CDR3 is TGTGCCAGTAGTATAGAAATCCCGAACCAACCGGTGCAGTTCTTC.

This clone appeared a few times. This rearrangement joins TRBV4-1 to TRBJ1-1; D might be TRBD1 (5 bases). The CDR3 totals 15 residues. Per germline, CDR1 MGHRA and CDR2 YSYEKL. Trimming cost V 2 bases and J 1 base, with 11 bases left between them. The CDR3 protein is CASSQPGRENTEAFF. The CDR3 coding sequence is TGCGCCAGCAGCCAACCAGGCAGGGAGAACACTGAAGCTTTCTTT.

The gene calls are TRBV6-1 and TRBJ1-1, with D tentatively TRBD1 (6 bases). Per germline, CDR1 MNHNS and CDR2 SASEGT. This CDR3 has 16 residues. With 2 bases removed from V and 3 bases from J, the gap between germline ends came to 16 bases. The CDR3 nucleotides are TGTGCCAGCAGTGAAAGACACAGGGAATTTGACACTGAAGCTTTCTTT. Encoded protein: CASSERHREFDTEAFF.

The rearrangement links TRBV20-1 to TRBJ1-2; D remains ambiguous. This CDR3 is built from 11 residues. The V and J ends lost 4 bases and 6 bases respectively, with 9 bases between them. Germline V CDR1 and CDR2: DFQATT, SNEGSKA (reference sequence). CDR3 in DNA: TGCAGTGCTACTTTAGGAGATGGCTACACCTTC. Translated, it gives CSATLGDGYTF.

The chain links TRBV27 to TRBJ1-4; D is undetermined. V was trimmed by 3 bases and J by 8 bases, leaving 13 bases between them. The CDR3 consists of 14 residues. Germline V CDR1 and CDR2: MNHEY, SMNVEV (reference sequence). Written as DNA, the CDR3 is TGTGCCAGCAGTTTGACACCTCGTTACGAAAAACTGTTTTTT. Translated, it gives CASSLTPRYEKLFF.

This sequence joins TRBV27 and TRBJ2-6, with a possible D match to TRBD1 (5 bases). Germline V gives CDR1 MNHEY, CDR2 SMNVEV (reference sequence). This CDR3 is 15 amino acids long. V shed 5 bases and J shed 1 base, with 9 bases lying between them. The DNA for the CDR3 is TGTGCCAGCAGTACTGGGGCGTCTGGGGCCAACGTCCTGACTTTC. This translates into CASSTGASGANVLTF.

The rearrangement links TRBV5-1 to TRBJ2-1; tentative D call: TRBD1 (6 bases). The CDR3 has 15 residues. Germline CDR1 and CDR2: SGHRS and YFSETQ. The ends were cut back, 0 bases at V and 2 bases at J, with 9 bases in the middle. The CDR3 is CASSLGDTAYNEQFF. CDR3 DNA: TGCGCCAGCAGCTTGGGGGACACGGCCTACAATGAGCAGTTCTTC.

V and J are TRBV28 and TRBJ2-7; 8 nucleotides match TRBD2. CDR1 is MDHEN and CDR2 is SYDVKM in the germline V gene. V trimming: 4 bases; J trimming: 5 bases; junction bases outside the gene matches: 10. The CDR3 contains 15 residues. The CDR3 nucleotides are TGTGCCAGCAGTTGGGGTGGGACTAGGAACCACGAGCAGTACTTC. Protein product: CASSWGGTRNHEQYF. Full variable domain (outside the CDR3, taken from reference TRBV28 and TRBJ2-7): DVKVTQSSRYLVKRTGEKVFLECVQDMDHENMFWYRQDPGLGLRLIYFSYDVKMKEKGDIPEGYSVSREKKERFSLILESASTNQTSMYLCASSWGGTRNHEQYFGPGTRLTVT.

The rearrangement links TRBV2 to TRBJ1-1; tentative D call: TRBD1 (5 bases). The germline gives CDR1 SNHLY, CDR2 FYNNEI. The germline V and J ends were trimmed by 6 bases and 5 bases, with 16 bases remaining between them. The CDR3 has 14 residues. CDR3 DNA: TGTGCCAGCAGGAAACAAGGAGGGGATACTGAAGCTTTCTTT. Translated: CASRKQGGDTEAFF.

This sequence joins TRBV7-9 and TRBJ2-7; tentatively, D is TRBD2 (6 bases). The CDR3 spans 14 residues. The germline CDR1 and CDR2 sequences are SEHNR and FQNEAQ (reference sequence). The ends were cut back, 5 bases at V and 5 bases at J, with 16 bases in the middle. In nucleotides, the CDR3 is TGTGCCAGCAGCATCCGGTCCGGCGGGGACGAGCAGTACTTC. It yields the protein CASSIRSGGDEQYF. Based on the CDR3 plus reference TRBV7-9 and TRBJ2-7, the full variable domain is DTGVSQNPRHKITKRGQNVTFRCDPISEHNRLYWYRQTLGQGPEFLTYFQNEAQLEKSRLLSDRFSAERPKGSFSTLEIQRTEQGDSAMYLCASSIRSGGDEQYFGPGTRLTVT.

The V gene is TRBV6-1, the J gene TRBJ2-3; 13 bases fit TRBD2. Germline V lookup: CDR1 MNHNS, CDR2 SASEGT. This CDR3 is 15 amino acids long. The ends lost 6 bases at V and 2 bases at J; junction bases unmatched: 2. CDR3 sequence: CASRGLAGPTDTQYF. The CDR3 DNA sequence: TGTGCCAGCAGGGGACTAGCGGGGCCCACAGATACGCAGTATTTT.